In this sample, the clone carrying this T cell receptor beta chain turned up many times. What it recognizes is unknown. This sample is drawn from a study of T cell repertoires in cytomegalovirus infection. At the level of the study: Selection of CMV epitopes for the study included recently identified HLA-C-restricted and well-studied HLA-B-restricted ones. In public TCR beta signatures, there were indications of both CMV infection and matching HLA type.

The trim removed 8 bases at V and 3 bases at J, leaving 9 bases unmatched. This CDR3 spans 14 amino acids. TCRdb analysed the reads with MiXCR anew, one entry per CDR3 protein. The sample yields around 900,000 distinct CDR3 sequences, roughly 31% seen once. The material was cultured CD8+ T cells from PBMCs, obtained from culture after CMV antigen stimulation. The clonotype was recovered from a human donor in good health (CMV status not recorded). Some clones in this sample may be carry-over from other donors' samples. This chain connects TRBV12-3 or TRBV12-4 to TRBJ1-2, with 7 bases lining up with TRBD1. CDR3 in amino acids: CASLTKTGDYGYTF. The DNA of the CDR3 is TGTGCCAGCCTCACGAAAACAGGGGACTATGGCTACACCTTC.